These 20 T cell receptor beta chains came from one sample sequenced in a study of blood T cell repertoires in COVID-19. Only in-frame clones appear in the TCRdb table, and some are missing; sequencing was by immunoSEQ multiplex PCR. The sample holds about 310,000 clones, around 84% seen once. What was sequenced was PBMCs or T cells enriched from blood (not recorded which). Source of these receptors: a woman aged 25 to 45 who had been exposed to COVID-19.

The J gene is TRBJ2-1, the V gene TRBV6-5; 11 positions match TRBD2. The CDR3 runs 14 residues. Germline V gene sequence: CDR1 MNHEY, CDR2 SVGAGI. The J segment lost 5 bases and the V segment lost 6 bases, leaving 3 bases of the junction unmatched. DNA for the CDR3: TGTGCCAGCAGGCTAGCGGGGGGAAACAATGAGCAGTTCTTC. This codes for CASRLAGGNNEQFF.

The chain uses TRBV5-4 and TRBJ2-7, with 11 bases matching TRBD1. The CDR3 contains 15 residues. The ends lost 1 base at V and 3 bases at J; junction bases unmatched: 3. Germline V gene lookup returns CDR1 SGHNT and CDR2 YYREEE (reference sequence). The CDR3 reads CASSLSGTGGYEQYF. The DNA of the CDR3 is TGTGCCAGCAGCTTGTCTGGGACAGGGGGCTACGAGCAGTACTTC.

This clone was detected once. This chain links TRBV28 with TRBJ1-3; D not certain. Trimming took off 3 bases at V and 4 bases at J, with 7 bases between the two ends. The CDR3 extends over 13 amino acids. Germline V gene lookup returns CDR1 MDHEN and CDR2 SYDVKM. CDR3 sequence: CASSFPEGNTIYF. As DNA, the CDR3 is TGTGCCAGCAGTTTTCCGGAGGGAAACACCATATATTTT.

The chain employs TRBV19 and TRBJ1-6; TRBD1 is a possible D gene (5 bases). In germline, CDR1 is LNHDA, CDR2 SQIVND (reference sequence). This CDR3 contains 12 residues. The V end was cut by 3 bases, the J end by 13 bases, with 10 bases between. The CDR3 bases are TGTGCCAGTAGTATCTTTGGGGCCCCCCTCCACTTT. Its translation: CASSIFGAPLHF.

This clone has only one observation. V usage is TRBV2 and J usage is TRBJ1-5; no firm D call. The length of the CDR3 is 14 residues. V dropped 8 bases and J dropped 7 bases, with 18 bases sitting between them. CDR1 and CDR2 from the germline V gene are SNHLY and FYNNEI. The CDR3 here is CASLPEGQYQPQHF. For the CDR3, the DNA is TGTGCCAGCCTCCCCGAGGGTCAGTACCAGCCCCAGCATTTT.

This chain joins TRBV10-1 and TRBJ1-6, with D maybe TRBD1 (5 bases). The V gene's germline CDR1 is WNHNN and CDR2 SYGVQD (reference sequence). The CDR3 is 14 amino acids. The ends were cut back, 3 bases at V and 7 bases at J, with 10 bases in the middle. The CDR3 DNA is TGCGCCAGCAGTGAACGGGGGGGAAATTCACCCCTCCACTTT. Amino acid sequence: CASSERGGNSPLHF.

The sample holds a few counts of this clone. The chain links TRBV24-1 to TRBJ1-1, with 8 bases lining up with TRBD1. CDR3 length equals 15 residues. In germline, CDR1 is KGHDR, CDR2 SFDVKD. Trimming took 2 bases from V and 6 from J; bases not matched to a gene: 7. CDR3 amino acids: CATSDSSGGRSEAFF. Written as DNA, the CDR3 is TGTGCCACCAGTGATTCGTCAGGGGGCAGATCTGAAGCTTTCTTT.

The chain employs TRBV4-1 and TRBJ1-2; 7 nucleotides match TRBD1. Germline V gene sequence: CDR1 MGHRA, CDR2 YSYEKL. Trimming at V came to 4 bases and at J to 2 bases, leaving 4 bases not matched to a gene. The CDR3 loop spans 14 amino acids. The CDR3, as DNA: TGCGCCAGCAGCCCACAGGGGAAAAACTATGGCTACACCTTC. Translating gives CASSPQGKNYGYTF.

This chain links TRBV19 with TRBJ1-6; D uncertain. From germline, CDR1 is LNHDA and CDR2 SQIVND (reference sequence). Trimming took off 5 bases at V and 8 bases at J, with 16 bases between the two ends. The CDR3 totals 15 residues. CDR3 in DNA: TGTGCCAGTAGTCGTACGAGGGAATATGATTCACCCCTCCACTTT. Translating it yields CASSRTREYDSPLHF.

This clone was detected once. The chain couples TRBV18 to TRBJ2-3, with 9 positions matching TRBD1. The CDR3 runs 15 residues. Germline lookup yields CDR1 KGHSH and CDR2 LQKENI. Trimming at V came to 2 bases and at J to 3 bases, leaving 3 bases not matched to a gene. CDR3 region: CASSPRDRETDTQYF. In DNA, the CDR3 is TGTGCCAGCTCACCAAGGGACAGGGAAACAGATACGCAGTATTTT.

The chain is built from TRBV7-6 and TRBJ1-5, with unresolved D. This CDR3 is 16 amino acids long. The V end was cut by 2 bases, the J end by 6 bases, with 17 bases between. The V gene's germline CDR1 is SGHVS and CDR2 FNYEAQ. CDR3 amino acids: CASSLTTPPDIQPQHF. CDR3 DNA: TGTGCCAGCAGCTTAACGACACCCCCCGACATTCAGCCCCAGCATTTT.

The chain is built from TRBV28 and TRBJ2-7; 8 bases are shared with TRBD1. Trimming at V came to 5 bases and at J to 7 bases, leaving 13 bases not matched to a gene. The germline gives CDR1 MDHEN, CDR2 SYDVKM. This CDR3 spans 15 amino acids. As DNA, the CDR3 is TGTGCCAGCAGTACCCAACGGGACAGGTTTAGGGAGCAGTACTTC. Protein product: CASSTQRDRFREQYF.

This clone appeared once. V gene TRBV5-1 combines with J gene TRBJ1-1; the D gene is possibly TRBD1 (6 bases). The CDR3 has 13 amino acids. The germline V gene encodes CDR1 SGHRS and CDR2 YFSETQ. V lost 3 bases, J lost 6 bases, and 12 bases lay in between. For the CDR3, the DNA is TGCGCCAGCAGCTGGATGGACAGTTCTGAAGCTTTCTTT. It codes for CASSWMDSSEAFF.

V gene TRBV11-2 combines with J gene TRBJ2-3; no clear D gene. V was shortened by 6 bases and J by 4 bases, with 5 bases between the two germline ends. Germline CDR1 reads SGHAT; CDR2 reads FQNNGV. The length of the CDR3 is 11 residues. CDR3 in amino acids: CASRASDTQYF. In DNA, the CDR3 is TGTGCCAGCAGGGCCTCAGATACGCAGTATTTT.

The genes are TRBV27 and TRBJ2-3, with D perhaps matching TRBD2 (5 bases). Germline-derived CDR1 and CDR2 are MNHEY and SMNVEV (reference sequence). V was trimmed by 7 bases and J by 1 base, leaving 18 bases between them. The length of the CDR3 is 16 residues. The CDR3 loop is CASIRRWAARTDTQYF. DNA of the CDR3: TGTGCCAGCATTAGGAGGTGGGCAGCCCGCACAGATACGCAGTATTTT.

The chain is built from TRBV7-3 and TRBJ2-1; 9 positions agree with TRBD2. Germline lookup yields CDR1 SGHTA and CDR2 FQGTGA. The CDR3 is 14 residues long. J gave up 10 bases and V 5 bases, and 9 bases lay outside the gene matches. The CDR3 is CASSISGGLEEQFF. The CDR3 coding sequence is TGTGCCAGCAGCATAAGCGGGGGGTTAGAGGAGCAGTTCTTC.

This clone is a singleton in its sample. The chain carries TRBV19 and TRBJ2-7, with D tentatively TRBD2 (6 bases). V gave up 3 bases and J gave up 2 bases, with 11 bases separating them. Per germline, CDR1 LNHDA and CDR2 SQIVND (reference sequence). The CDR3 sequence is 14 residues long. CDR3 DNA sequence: TGTGCCAGTAGTATCGGCGGGGTCGCCTACGAGCAGTACTTC. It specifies CASSIGGVAYEQYF.

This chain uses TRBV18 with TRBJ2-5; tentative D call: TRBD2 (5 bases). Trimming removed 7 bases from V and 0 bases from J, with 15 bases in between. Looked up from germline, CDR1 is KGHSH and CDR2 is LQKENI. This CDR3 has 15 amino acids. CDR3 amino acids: CASFFSRGYQETQYF. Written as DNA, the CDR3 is TGTGCCAGCTTCTTTTCTCGGGGTTACCAAGAGACCCAGTACTTC.

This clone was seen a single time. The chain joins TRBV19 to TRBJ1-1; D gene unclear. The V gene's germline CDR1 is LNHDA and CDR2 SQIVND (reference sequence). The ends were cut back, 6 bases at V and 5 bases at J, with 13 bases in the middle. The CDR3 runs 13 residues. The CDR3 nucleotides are TGTGCCAGTAGGAGAATGGTAGAAACTGAAGCTTTCTTT. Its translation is CASRRMVETEAFF.

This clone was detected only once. In DNA, the CDR3 is TGTGCCTGGAACCCTGGGCTAGCGGGGGCTGGAGATACGCAGTATTTT. Translated: CAWNPGLAGAGDTQYF. The chain couples TRBV30 to TRBJ2-3; TRBD2 aligns across 10 bases. Germline CDR1 is GTSNPN and CDR2 is SVGIG (reference sequence). The CDR3 spans 16 residues. Germline trimming cut 4 bases from V and 5 bases from J; bases unmatched to any gene: 12.